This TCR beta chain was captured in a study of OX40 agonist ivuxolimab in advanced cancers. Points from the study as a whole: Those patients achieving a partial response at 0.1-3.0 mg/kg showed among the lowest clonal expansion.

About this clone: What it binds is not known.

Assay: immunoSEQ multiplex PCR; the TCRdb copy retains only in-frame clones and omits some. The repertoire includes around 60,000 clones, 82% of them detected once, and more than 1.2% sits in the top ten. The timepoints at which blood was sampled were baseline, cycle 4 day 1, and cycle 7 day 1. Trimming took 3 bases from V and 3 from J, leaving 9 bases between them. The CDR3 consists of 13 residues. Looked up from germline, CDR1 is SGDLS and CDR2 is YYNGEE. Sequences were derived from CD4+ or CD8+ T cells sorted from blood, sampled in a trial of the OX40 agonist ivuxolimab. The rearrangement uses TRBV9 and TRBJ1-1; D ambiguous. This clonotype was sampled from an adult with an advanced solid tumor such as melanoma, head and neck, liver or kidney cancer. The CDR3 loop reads CASSEGMDTEAFF. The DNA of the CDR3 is TGTGCCAGCAGCGAGGGAATGGACACTGAAGCTTTCTTT.